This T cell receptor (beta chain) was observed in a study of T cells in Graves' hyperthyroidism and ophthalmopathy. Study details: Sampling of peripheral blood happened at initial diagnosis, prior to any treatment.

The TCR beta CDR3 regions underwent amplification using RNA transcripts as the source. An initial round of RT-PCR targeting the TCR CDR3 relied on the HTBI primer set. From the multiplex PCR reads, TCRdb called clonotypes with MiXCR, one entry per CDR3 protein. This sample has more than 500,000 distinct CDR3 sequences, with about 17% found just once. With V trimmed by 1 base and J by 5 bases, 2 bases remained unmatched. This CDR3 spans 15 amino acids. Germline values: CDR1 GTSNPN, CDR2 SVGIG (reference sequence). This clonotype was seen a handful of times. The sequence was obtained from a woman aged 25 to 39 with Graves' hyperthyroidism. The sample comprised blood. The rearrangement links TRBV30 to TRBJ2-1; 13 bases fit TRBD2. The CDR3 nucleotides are TGTGCCTGGAGTGGGACTAGCGGGAGAAACAATGAGCAGTTCTTC. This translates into CAWSGTSGRNNEQFF.